This entry is about one TCR beta chain. Its specificity is unknown. Indicated treatment: approximately nine-day PBMC culture with coronavirus spike peptide pools or control peptides (ViraFEST assay). The data were taken from a study of vaccination and CD4 T cells after COVID-19. With the Oncomine TCR Beta short-read assay, DNA from cultured CD4+ T cells was sequenced. TCRdb independently ran MiXCR on the PCR reads; one entry per CDR3 protein. The sample shows about 17,000 distinct CDR3 sequences, just over 70% of them seen only once. This receptor was identified in a human donor who had recovered from COVID-19. The source material was CD4+ T cells from blood, cultured in vitro.

The CDR3 sequence: CASSLLRDLYEQYF. The CDR3 DNA follows: TGTGCCAGCAGTCTACTCAGGGATCTTTACGAGCAGTACTTC. The V call is TRBV28, the J call TRBJ2-7; D is perhaps TRBD1 (5 bases). Germline assignment: CDR1 MDHEN and CDR2 SYDVKM. V was cut by 5 bases and J by 4 bases, with 15 bases left in between. The CDR3 spans 14 residues. Filled out from reference TRBV28 and TRBJ2-7, the complete variable domain reads DVKVTQSSRYLVKRTGEKVFLECVQDMDHENMFWYRQDPGLGLRLIYFSYDVKMKEKGDIPEGYSVSREKKERFSLILESASTNQTSMYLCASSLLRDLYEQYFGPGTRLTVT.